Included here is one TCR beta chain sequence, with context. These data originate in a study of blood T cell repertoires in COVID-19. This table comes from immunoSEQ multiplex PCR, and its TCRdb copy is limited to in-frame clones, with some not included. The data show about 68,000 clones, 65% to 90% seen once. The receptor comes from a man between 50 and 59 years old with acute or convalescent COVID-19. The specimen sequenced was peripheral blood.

CDR3 in amino acids: CASSGTSGGAGADTQYF. In nucleotides, the CDR3 is TGTGCCAGCAGCGGGACTAGCGGGGGGGCCGGTGCAGATACGCAGTATTTT. The V gene is TRBV9, the J gene TRBJ2-3; 15 nucleotides agree with TRBD2. Germline V gene data show CDR1 as SGDLS and CDR2 as YYNGEE. V lost 3 bases and J lost 4; bases outside the gene matches: 6. The CDR3 covers 17 residues.